This is a list of T cell receptor beta chains from one sample in a study of T cell responses to AZD1222 COVID-19 vaccine. The data were produced by immunoSEQ multiplex PCR, yet TCRdb's version contains in-frame clones alone and is incomplete. The repertoire includes nearly 95,000 clones, almost 90% of them detected once, and approximately 9.1% sits in the top ten. Sample: peripheral blood, taken on day 0 of AZD1222 vaccination. These receptors came from an adult in good health. The CDR3 runs from the conserved cysteine through the conserved F or W. The order of the fields is clone size, J gene, D gene, V gene, CDR3 protein, CDR3 DNA. A D gene is named only where the DNA matches it firmly. Only part of the rows carry a size: once, few, many, or a class if the clone is expanded.

-	TRBJ2-5	-	TRBV18	CASSLSFGRGGQETQYF	TGTGCCAGCTCTCTCTCCTTTGGCCGGGGAGGTCAAGAGACCCAGTACTTC
-	TRBJ2-3	TRBD2	TRBV5-4	CASSPTSGESDTQYF	TGTGCCAGCAGCCCGACTAGCGGGGAATCAGATACGCAGTATTTT
-	TRBJ1-2	-	TRBV7-8	CASSLGGQPSAGYTF	TGTGCCAGCAGCTTAGGCGGACAGCCATCCGCTGGCTACACCTTC
few	TRBJ2-3	-	TRBV6-5	CASSSGGLASDTQYF	TGTGCCAGCAGTTCCGGGGGTTTAGCCTCGGATACGCAGTATTTT
-	TRBJ1-1	-	TRBV9	CASSVEGQAVGTEAFF	TGTGCCAGCAGCGTAGAAGGTCAGGCAGTAGGCACTGAAGCTTTCTTT
-	TRBJ1-6	-	TRBV14	CASSQRRSPLHF	TGTGCCAGCAGCCAACGACGTTCACCCCTCCACTTT
-	TRBJ1-2	-	TRBV27	CASSSHLSYYGYTF	TGTGCCAGCAGTAGCCACCTATCTTACTATGGCTACACCTTC
-	TRBJ2-7	TRBD1	TRBV7-3	CASSVQGAVNEQYF	TGTGCCAGCAGCGTACAGGGGGCGGTGAACGAGCAGTACTTC
-	TRBJ2-7	-	TRBV6-5	CASKSHYEQYF	TGTGCCAGCAAGTCCCACTACGAGCAGTACTTC
-	TRBJ1-3	-	TRBV2	CASKTLATGNTIYF	TGTGCCAGCAAAACCCTCGCCACTGGAAACACCATATATTTT
-	TRBJ2-2	TRBD2	TRBV4-1	CASSYSGGAAGELFF	TGCGCCAGCAGCTATAGCGGGGGGGCCGCCGGGGAGCTGTTTTTT
-	TRBJ2-5	TRBD2	TRBV9	CASSVGLAGGPETQYF	TGTGCCAGCAGCGTAGGACTAGCGGGGGGCCCTGAGACCCAGTACTTC
-	TRBJ1-5	-	TRBV5-3	CARSLNGGKPQHF	TGTGCCAGAAGCTTGAATGGTGGAAAGCCCCAGCATTTT
-	TRBJ1-6	-	TRBV7-2	CASTFSTGGTNSPLHF	TGTGCCAGCACATTTTCGACAGGAGGAACCAATTCACCCCTCCACTTT
medium-sized	TRBJ2-7	-	TRBV4-1	CASRGVSYEQYF	TGCGCCAGCAGAGGGGTTTCCTACGAGCAGTACTTC
-	TRBJ2-5	TRBD2	TRBV3-1/TRBV3-2	CASSHPTSGARGYF	TGTGCCAGCAGCCACCCGACTAGCGGGGCCCGGGGGTACTTC
-	TRBJ1-4	-	TRBV28	CASIPGSAAVEKLFF	TGTGCCAGCATCCCGGGCAGCGCCGCAGTGGAAAAACTGTTTTTT
-	TRBJ1-6	TRBD1	TRBV5-1	CASSLPGQGIKALHF	TGCGCCAGCAGCTTGCCGGGACAGGGGATAAAGGCCCTCCACTTT
-	TRBJ1-1	-	TRBV7-2	CASSLDLTTANQAFF	TGTGCCAGCAGCTTAGATCTCACCACAGCAAATCAAGCTTTCTTT
-	TRBJ1-2	-	TRBV11-1	CASSTGTDYGYTF	TGTGCCAGCAGCACAGGGACCGACTATGGCTACACCTTC
-	TRBJ1-1	-	TRBV7-8	CASSLGAKGTEAFF	TGTGCCAGCAGCTTAGGAGCAAAGGGGACTGAAGCTTTCTTT
-	TRBJ2-3	TRBD2	TRBV4-1	CASSQDKGLAWGTDTQYF	TGCGCCAGCAGCCAAGATAAGGGACTAGCATGGGGCACAGATACGCAGTATTTT
-	TRBJ1-3	TRBD1	TRBV7-2	CASSFSLTGGSGNTIYF	TGTGCCAGCAGCTTTAGCCTGACAGGGGGATCCGGAAACACCATATATTTT
-	TRBJ2-7	TRBD1	TRBV7-8	CASSSSGQALGEQYF	TGTGCCAGCAGCTCCAGTGGACAGGCCCTCGGGGAGCAGTACTTC
-	TRBJ1-1	-	TRBV29-1	CSVSLAPQNTEAFF	TGCAGCGTATCTTTGGCCCCTCAAAACACTGAAGCTTTCTTT
-	TRBJ2-7	-	TRBV21-1	CASSRQGSYEQYF	TGTGCCAGCAGCCGACAGGGGAGCTACGAGCAGTACTTC
-	TRBJ2-7	-	TRBV10-3	CAIRPTPEGSGEQYF	TGTGCCATCAGACCCACACCCGAGGGGTCCGGCGAGCAGTACTTC
-	TRBJ1-2	-	TRBV25-1	CASSEYGGYTF	TGTGCCAGCAGTGAGTACGGTGGCTACACCTTC
once	TRBJ1-2	-	TRBV23-1	CASSRGRNYGYTF	TGCGCCAGCAGTCGGGGCAGGAACTATGGCTACACCTTC
-	TRBJ2-1	-	TRBV12-5	CASGLLGGGFF	TGTGCTAGTGGTTTGTTGGGAGGTGGGTTCTTC
-	TRBJ2-3	-	TRBV18	CASSPFGTDTQYF	TGTGCCAGCTCACCCTTTGGCACAGATACGCAGTATTTT
-	TRBJ2-7	TRBD1	TRBV5-1	CASTEDRGLSYEQYF	TGCGCCAGCACCGAGGACAGGGGCCTATCCTACGAGCAGTACTTC
-	TRBJ1-6	TRBD1	TRBV18	CASSPRTGDSEALHF	TGTGCCAGCTCACCAAGGACAGGAGATTCCGAGGCCCTCCACTTT
-	TRBJ1-2	-	TRBV14	CASSFKPANYGYTF	TGTGCCAGCAGCTTTAAACCAGCTAACTATGGCTACACCTTC
-	TRBJ2-7	-	TRBV11-1	CASSLLRTEVDEQYF	TGTGCCAGCAGCTTATTGCGGACGGAGGTCGACGAGCAGTACTTC
-	TRBJ2-2	TRBD2	TRBV9	CASSGGTSGGTGELFF	TGTGCCAGCAGCGGCGGGACTAGCGGGGGCACCGGGGAGCTGTTTTTT
-	TRBJ2-3	TRBD2	TRBV5-1	CASSPGASGGARDTQYF	TGCGCCAGCAGCCCTGGAGCTAGCGGGGGGGCCAGAGATACGCAGTATTTT
-	TRBJ1-4	-	TRBV6-4	CASRPNPGPTNEKLFF	TGTGCCAGCAGACCGAACCCGGGACCAACTAATGAAAAACTGTTTTTT
-	TRBJ1-2	-	TRBV7-2	CASSFPGTPPNYGYTF	TGTGCCAGCAGCTTCCCCGGGACTCCACCTAACTATGGCTACACCTTC
-	TRBJ2-3	TRBD1	TRBV5-1	CASSAGQGTDTQYF	TGCGCCAGCAGCGCAGGACAGGGCACAGATACGCAGTATTTT